A single sample is the source of the 24 T cell receptor beta chains below, sequenced in a study of T cell changes during pregnancy in multiple sclerosis. Measured with immunoSEQ multiplex PCR; TCRdb has only the in-frame clones, and not every one. Altogether more than 60,000 clones are present, approximately 93% being singletons, with the ten largest covering almost 1.5%. Sequenced here: peripheral blood, sampled in the second trimester of pregnancy. The origin of the receptors is a female donor with multiple sclerosis, enrolled in a pregnancy study.

The rearrangement links TRBV4-3 to TRBJ2-3, with 13 bases lining up with TRBD2. After removal of 4 bases from V and 4 bases from J, the junction contained 8 bases not matched to a gene. This CDR3 has 17 residues. Germline values: CDR1 LGHNA, CDR2 YSLEER. CDR3 loop: CASSLHRTSGGADTQYF. Written as DNA, the CDR3 is TGCGCCAGCAGCCTCCATCGGACTAGCGGGGGAGCAGATACGCAGTATTTT.

The chain links TRBV6-4 to TRBJ1-2; weak D call: TRBD1 (6 bases). CDR1 MRHNA and CDR2 SNTAGT come from the germline V gene. The CDR3 runs 14 residues. Trimming shortened V by 8 bases and J by 7 bases, and 20 bases separated the two germline ends. The CDR3 region has the DNA TGTGCCAGCTCCGTTGAACAGGGAAGCCCTGGCTACACCTTC. Its translation: CASSVEQGSPGYTF.

The gene calls are TRBV5-1 and TRBJ1-2; TRBD1 matches at 12 bases. This CDR3 comprises 15 residues. CDR1 is SGHRS, CDR2 YFSETQ, per germline. V shed 4 bases, J shed 6 bases, and the junction held 7 bases outside the gene matches. The CDR3 nucleotides read TGCGCCAGCAGCCCCCTGGGACAGGGGGCGAATGGCTACACCTTC. This translates into CASSPLGQGANGYTF.

This chain connects TRBV6-5 to TRBJ2-1, with D unresolved. Germline CDR1 reads MNHEY; CDR2 reads SVGAGI. The V gene lost 6 bases and the J gene lost 3 bases, with 9 bases spanning the gap. The CDR3 has 13 residues. CDR3 region: CASRISLYNEQFF. The CDR3 bases are TGTGCCAGCAGGATTAGCCTCTACAATGAGCAGTTCTTC.

V usage is TRBV10-3 and J usage is TRBJ1-2; 9 nucleotides align to TRBD1. The V gene's germline CDR1 is ENHRY and CDR2 SYGVKD. The CDR3 consists of 14 residues. V shed 9 bases and J 4 bases; nucleotides not matched to a gene: 9. CDR3 nucleotides: TGTGCCATAAGACCACTGACAGGGGGCTATGGCTACACCTTC. Translated, it gives CAIRPLTGGYGYTF.

The chain joins TRBV2 to TRBJ1-4, with unresolved D. V lost 7 bases to trimming and J lost 6 bases, with 9 bases between them. Germline lookup yields CDR1 SNHLY and CDR2 FYNNEI. This CDR3 has 12 amino acids. DNA of the CDR3: TGTGCCAGCAAGGAAGAGGATGAAAAACTGTTTTTT. It translates to CASKEEDEKLFF.

The chain carries TRBV10-3 and TRBJ2-3, with 9 bases lining up with TRBD2. Germline loops: CDR1 ENHRY, CDR2 SYGVKD. This CDR3 region has 15 residues. V trimming: 4 bases; J trimming: 4 bases; junction bases outside the gene matches: 6. CDR3 amino acids: CAISGGGGASDTQYF. The CDR3 DNA reads as TGTGCCATCAGTGGGGGCGGGGGGGCCTCAGATACGCAGTATTTT.

This chain links TRBV5-1 with TRBJ2-5, with 9 positions matching TRBD1. The germline CDR1 and CDR2 sequences are SGHRS and YFSETQ. The CDR3 runs to 15 residues. The trim removed 0 bases at V and 4 bases at J, leaving 4 bases unmatched. The CDR3 nucleotides read TGCGCCAGCAGCTTGGCCGAGGGACAGGGAGAGACCCAGTACTTC. This translates into CASSLAEGQGETQYF.

V usage is TRBV6-1 and J usage is TRBJ2-7; 8 bases line up with TRBD2. V shed 6 bases and J 3 bases; nucleotides not matched to a gene: 10. The length of the CDR3 is 15 residues. Per the germline V gene, CDR1 is MNHNS and CDR2 is SASEGT. The CDR3 DNA reads TGTGCCAGCAGCGTTCAGCTAGCGGGTCTCTACGAGCAGTACTTC. Amino acid sequence: CASSVQLAGLYEQYF.

V and J are TRBV5-6 and TRBJ1-5; weak D call: TRBD1 (6 bases). CDR1 is SGHDT, CDR2 YYEEEE, per germline. This CDR3 has 16 amino acids. V was clipped by 0 bases and J by 4 bases, with 14 bases between them. CDR3 protein: CASSLGSGERNQPQHF. In DNA, the CDR3 is TGTGCCAGCAGCTTGGGGTCAGGGGAAAGGAATCAGCCCCAGCATTTT.

The V call is TRBV2, the J call TRBJ2-2; D uncertain. V gave up 6 bases and J gave up 1 base, with 9 bases separating them. Germline CDR1 reads SNHLY; CDR2 reads FYNNEI. The CDR3 contains 14 residues. The DNA of the CDR3 is TGTGCCAGCAGCGAGACACTGAACACCGGGGAGCTGTTTTTT. Amino acid sequence: CASSETLNTGELFF.

The rearrangement links TRBV28 to TRBJ1-3; D unclear. Per germline, CDR1 MDHEN and CDR2 SYDVKM. The length of the CDR3 is 14 residues. Trimming pared 7 bases from V and 0 bases from J, leaving 10 bases between. The CDR3 loop is CASKLLSSGNTIYF. The CDR3 bases are TGTGCCAGCAAACTTCTTAGCTCTGGAAACACCATATATTTT.

V gene TRBV6-1 combines with J gene TRBJ1-2; 11 bases match TRBD1. V lost 5 bases to trimming and J lost 5 bases; unmatched junction nucleotides: 7. Per the germline V gene, CDR1 is MNHNS and CDR2 is SASEGT. The CDR3 totals 15 residues. The CDR3 coding sequence is TGTGCCAGCAGTACCAGAGGACAGGGGGCATATGGCTACACCTTC. It codes for CASSTRGQGAYGYTF.

The V and J genes are TRBV4-1 and TRBJ1-5; TRBD1 matches at 8 bases. The CDR3 contains 14 residues. Germline-derived CDR1 and CDR2 are MGHRA and YSYEKL. V lost 1 base to trimming and J lost 7 bases; unmatched junction nucleotides: 3. The CDR3 protein is CASSQGDRGQPQHF. The CDR3 DNA follows: TGCGCCAGCAGCCAAGGTGACAGGGGACAGCCCCAGCATTTT.

In DNA, the CDR3 is TGTGCCAGCAGCTTATCAACAGCGGTGGACACAGATACGCAGTATTTT. Its translation is CASSLSTAVDTDTQYF. The chain is built from TRBV7-9 and TRBJ2-3, with a possible D match to TRBD2 (5 bases). The CDR3 runs to 16 residues. V gave up 2 bases and J gave up 2 bases, with 14 bases separating them. CDR1 is SEHNR, CDR2 FQNEAQ, per germline (reference sequence).

The rearrangement uses TRBV18 and TRBJ1-5; TRBD1 is a possible D gene (5 bases). Germline CDR1 is KGHSH and CDR2 is LQKENI. The CDR3 is 13 residues long. Trimming removed 5 bases from V and 7 bases from J, with 12 bases in between. CDR3 protein: CASSSQGSQPQHF. In DNA, the CDR3 is TGTGCCAGCTCATCTCAGGGATCCCAGCCCCAGCATTTT.

The gene calls are TRBV7-3 and TRBJ2-3; 10 nucleotides align to TRBD1. This CDR3 region has 15 residues. Looked up from germline, CDR1 is SGHTA and CDR2 is FQGTGA. The junction had 0 bases not matched to a gene; V was cut back by 0 bases and J by 3 bases. Written as DNA, the CDR3 is TGTGCCAGCAGCTTAACGGGACAGGGGACAGATACGCAGTATTTT. As protein: CASSLTGQGTDTQYF.

V is TRBV10-2 and J is TRBJ2-1; TRBD2 agrees at 10 bases. This CDR3 spans 18 amino acids. Germline V gives CDR1 WSHSY, CDR2 SAAADI. V shed 6 bases, J shed 0 bases, and the junction held 11 bases outside the gene matches. CDR3 amino acids: CASSVGAGGTSSYNEQFF. The CDR3 nucleotides are TGCGCCAGCAGCGTTGGAGCGGGAGGGACAAGCTCCTACAATGAGCAGTTCTTC.

J is TRBJ2-3 and V is TRBV2; perhaps TRBD1 as D (6 bases). Germline CDR1 SNHLY, CDR2 FYNNEI. The CDR3 extends over 12 amino acids. Trimming pared 6 bases from V and 4 bases from J, leaving 8 bases between. The chain's CDR3 is CASRTGPDTQYF. As DNA, the CDR3 is TGTGCCAGCAGGACAGGTCCAGATACGCAGTATTTT.

The rearrangement links TRBV27 to TRBJ2-1, with TRBD2 identical over 8 bases. Germline assignment: CDR1 MNHEY and CDR2 SMNVEV (reference sequence). The CDR3 has 18 residues. The V and J ends lost 3 bases and 0 bases, in that order; junction bases with no gene match: 10. The CDR3 DNA is TGTGCCAGCAGTTTGAGATCTAGCGGGCCGAGCTCCTACAATGAGCAGTTCTTC. It codes for CASSLRSSGPSSYNEQFF.

The chain employs TRBV14 and TRBJ2-5, with D maybe TRBD1 (5 bases). The CDR3 runs to 15 residues. V shed 1 base and J shed 7 bases, with 16 bases lying between them. The germline CDR1 and CDR2 sequences are SGHDN and FVKESK. The CDR3 is CASSQGGRAWGTQYF. Here the CDR3 DNA reads TGTGCCAGCAGCCAAGGCGGCAGGGCATGGGGGACCCAGTACTTC.

The V and J genes are TRBV5-1 and TRBJ2-3; 11 bases map to TRBD2. The CDR3 runs to 17 residues. Unmatched junction bases numbered 8, after V lost 4 bases and J lost 1 base. The germline V gene encodes CDR1 SGHRS and CDR2 YFSETQ. CDR3 coding DNA: TGCGCCAGCAGCACGGGGACTAGCGGATCGGGCACAGATACGCAGTATTTT. It translates to CASSTGTSGSGTDTQYF.

With regard to this clone: One junction end disagrees with the germline gene, perhaps due to a read error. The V and J genes are TRBV18 and TRBJ2-3; the match to TRBD1 covers 9 bases. The CDR3 spans 14 residues. In germline, CDR1 is KGHSH, CDR2 LQKENI. The CDR3 nucleotides read TGTGCCAGCTCCCCACGACAGGGGGAAGATACGCAGTATTTT. Its protein product is CASSPRQGEDTQYF.

This clone was counted a few times. The chain couples TRBV2 to TRBJ1-5, with 9 positions matching TRBD1. CDR3 length equals 15 residues. The trim removed 4 bases at V and 6 bases at J, leaving 7 bases unmatched. The germline V gene has CDR1 SNHLY and CDR2 FYNNEI. CDR3 sequence reads: CASSGTGTGTQPQHF. Written as DNA, the CDR3 is TGTGCCAGCAGTGGCACCGGGACAGGGACTCAGCCCCAGCATTTT.